These 9 T cell receptor beta chains share one sample of origin, sequenced in a study of CD8 T cells in ankylosing spondylitis. TCRdb re-derived calls from the 5' RACE reads in MiXCR, one entry per CDR3 protein. The profile shows hundreds of thousands of distinct CDR3 sequences, under 8.5% of them singletons. Sequencing was done on a sample of blood, either unsorted or a sorted T cell fraction (not recorded which). These receptors were collected from a female donor with ankylosing spondylitis or in good health (not recorded which).

This clonotype was recorded at least ten times. This sequence joins TRBV29-1 and TRBJ2-5; TRBD2 might be the D (5 bases). V lost 2 bases, J lost 5 bases, and 12 bases lay in between. There are 13 residues in the CDR3. Looked up from germline, CDR1 is SQVTM and CDR2 is ANQGSEA. CDR3 protein: CSVERASRETQYF. CDR3 nucleotides: TGCAGCGTTGAAAGGGCTAGCCGGGAGACCCAGTACTTC.

This clonotype was detected many times. The chain carries TRBV20-1 and TRBJ1-5; D gene ambiguous. This CDR3 region has 15 residues. The germline V gene has CDR1 DFQATT and CDR2 SNEGSKA (reference sequence). V dropped 4 bases and J dropped 0 bases, with 13 bases sitting between them. CDR3 nucleotide sequence: TGCAGTGCTACAGCGGGAGAATATAGCAATCAGCCCCAGCATTTT. Translated, it gives CSATAGEYSNQPQHF.

The chain is built from TRBV18 and TRBJ2-3; 7 nucleotides match TRBD1. With 5 bases clipped from V and 9 bases from J, the junction kept 11 bases outside the gene matches. This CDR3 has 14 amino acids. From germline, CDR1 is KGHSH and CDR2 LQKENI. The CDR3 spells CASSSRDRRRTQYF. Here the CDR3 DNA reads TGTGCCAGCTCATCCCGGGACAGAAGGAGAACGCAGTATTTT.

This clonotype was seen repeatedly, ten times or more. This sequence joins TRBV18 and TRBJ2-3, with 10 bases identical to TRBD2. CDR3 size: 16 residues. From germline, CDR1 is KGHSH and CDR2 LQKENI. V lost 3 bases and J lost 5; bases outside the gene matches: 8. In DNA form, the CDR3 reads TGTGCCAGCTCACCCCCTCTAGCGGGAGTTGGAGATACGCAGTATTTT. Its translation is CASSPPLAGVGDTQYF. Together with reference TRBV18 and TRBJ2-3, the CDR3 gives the full variable domain: NAGVMQNPRHLVRRRGQEARLRCSPMKGHSHVYWYRQLPEEGLKFMVYLQKENIIDESGMPKERFSAEFPKEGPSILRIQQVVRGDSAAYFCASSPPLAGVGDTQYFGPGTRLTVL.

Many counts were recorded for this clonotype. The chain recombines TRBV30 with TRBJ1-1, with D possibly matching TRBD1 (5 bases). Germline V CDR1 and CDR2: GTSNPN, SVGIG (reference sequence). The CDR3 contains 14 residues. Trimming took off 4 bases at V and 2 bases at J, with 14 bases between the two ends. This CDR3 reads CAWTWDHRNTEAFF. The CDR3 bases are TGTGCCTGGACCTGGGACCATCGTAACACTGAAGCTTTCTTT.

This clonotype was observed at least ten times. The V call is TRBV28, the J call TRBJ1-2; possible D gene TRBD1, 5 bases. V lost 6 bases to trimming and J lost 4 bases, with 15 bases between them. The CDR3 contains 14 residues. CDR1 is MDHEN and CDR2 is SYDVKM in the germline V gene. CDR3 nucleotides: TGTGCCAGCAGGGCACCGGGGACTGTCTATGGCTACACCTTC. This translates into CASRAPGTVYGYTF.

There are many counts of this clonotype. The chain recombines TRBV12-3 or TRBV12-4 with TRBJ1-5; 9 bases are a match to TRBD1. Trimming removed 6 bases from V and 0 bases from J; junction bases left unmatched: 9. The CDR3 has 17 amino acids. CDR3 protein: CASRDRGHGYSNQPQHF. The CDR3 DNA follows: TGTGCCAGCAGGGACAGGGGCCATGGCTATAGCAATCAGCCCCAGCATTTT.

This clonotype was seen ten or more times. The chain carries TRBV7-8 and TRBJ2-1, with a weak D call TRBD1 (5 bases). V gave up 4 bases and J gave up 5 bases, with 15 bases separating them. The germline gives CDR1 SGHVS, CDR2 FQNEAQ. CDR3 length equals 15 residues. This chain's CDR3 is CASSSFETGNNEQFF. The CDR3 DNA is TGTGCCAGCAGCTCCTTCGAAACAGGCAACAATGAGCAGTTCTTC.

This clonotype was observed at least ten times. The CDR3 nucleotides are TGTGCCTGGAGGGGGGGAAAGACCCAGTACTTC. This gives the protein CAWRGGKTQYF. The chain couples TRBV30 to TRBJ2-5; possible D gene TRBD2, 6 bases. The CDR3 has 11 residues. V was cut by 3 bases and J by 6 bases, with 8 bases left in between. The germline V gene encodes CDR1 GTSNPN and CDR2 SVGIG (reference sequence).